This T cell receptor (beta chain) was identified during a study of CD8+ T cells in alopecia areata. Study-level findings and limits: In lesional scalp, particularly from alopecia totalis/universalis, clonality was higher than in normal scalp.

TCR sequencing used cDNA made by reverse transcription of extracted RNA. Clones were sequenced by immunoSEQ multiplex PCR, and TCRdb holds only the in-frame ones, with some missing. The sample lists about 200,000 clones, about three fifths occurring once. Noted treatment: oral pan-JAK inhibitor, 5-10 mg twice daily. The sample holds a few counts of this clone. No antigen is known for it. The sequence derives from a human donor with alopecia areata. This specimen consisted of CD4+ T cells sorted from blood, obtained at week 24, from a patient treated with tofacitinib.

CDR3 loop: CASSEPPPRETQYF. The CDR3 nucleotides read TGTGCCAGCAGCGAACCCCCCCCGAGGGAGACCCAGTACTTC. The V gene is TRBV9, the J gene TRBJ2-5, with no clear D. V was pared by 3 bases and J by 5 bases, with 14 bases between. The CDR3 covers 14 residues. The germline gives CDR1 SGDLS, CDR2 YYNGEE.